This T cell receptor beta chain originates from a study of Ad26.COV2.S vaccination and SARS-CoV-2 variants. Across the study: Ad26.COV2.S shots went into the muscle once or twice, 56 days apart. Study observations and caveats: Vaccinated individuals (as opposed to placebo recipients) had higher spike-specific TCR breadth.

The CDR3 runs 15 residues. Looked up from germline, CDR1 is SGHRS and CDR2 is YFSETQ. Trimming left V 4 bases short and J 1 base short, with 14 bases between. The method was immunoSEQ multiplex PCR; TCRdb's version includes in-frame clones alone and lacks a portion of them. The table includes 350,000 to 500,000 clones, approximately 90% detected once. Documented treatment: about 20 received Ad26.COV2.S at low or high dose, single or two shots; roughly five received placebo; per-sample allocation not given. Samples were taken on day 63 after the first vaccine or placebo injection. A note on this clone: Its target is not known.

This chain connects TRBV5-1 to TRBJ1-1, with D perhaps TRBD1 (5 bases). The clonotype was recovered from a person aged 18-65 years who received the Ad26.COV2.S COVID-19 vaccine or a placebo. The source was peripheral blood, collected in a trial of Ad26.COV2.S vaccine versus placebo. The CDR3: CASSVVGGPNTEAFF. In nucleotides, the CDR3 is TGCGCCAGCAGCGTGGTGGGGGGACCGAACACTGAAGCTTTCTTT.